The 32 T cell receptor beta chains reported below all come from one sample, sequenced in a study of cytomegalovirus exposure and HLA in healthy donors. With 60 Vbeta and 13 Jbeta primers, the PCR was carried out. Method: immunoSEQ multiplex PCR; TCRdb's copy keeps in-frame clones and lacks some. The sample carries approximately 200,000 clones, roughly 80% recorded once. The specimen sequenced was PBMCs. The receptor source for this set is a girl aged 2-9 years in good health and CMV-seronegative.

V is TRBV9 and J is TRBJ2-7; 8 bases align to TRBD2. The CDR3 runs 14 residues. Germline lookup yields CDR1 SGDLS and CDR2 YYNGEE. Trimming removed 1 base from V and 7 bases from J; junction bases left unmatched: 7. The CDR3 bases are TGTGCCAGCAGCGTAATAGCGGGATGGGGTGAGCAGTACTTC. Translated: CASSVIAGWGEQYF. The variable domain in full, with the rest retrieved from reference TRBV9 and TRBJ2-7, is DSGVTQTPKHLITATGQRVTLRCSPRSGDLSVYWYQQSLDQGLQFLIQYYNGEERAKGNILERFSAQQFPDLHSELNLSSLELGDSALYFCASSVIAGWGEQYFGPGTRLTVT.

This clone was seen more than once but under ten times. V gene TRBV12-5 combines with J gene TRBJ2-2; D gene uncertain. Germline V gene data show CDR1 as LGHNT and CDR2 as FRNRAP. This CDR3 has 13 residues. Trimming took off 7 bases at V and 1 base at J, with 7 bases between the two ends. CDR3 sequence (DNA): TGTGCTAGTGCCGCTAAGAACACCGGGGAGCTGTTTTTT. Protein product: CASAAKNTGELFF.

V gene TRBV19 combines with J gene TRBJ1-5, with D possibly TRBD1 on 6 matching bases. V was trimmed by 3 bases and J by 9 bases, leaving 9 bases between them. In germline, CDR1 is LNHDA, CDR2 SQIVND (reference sequence). CDR3 length: 12 residues. DNA of the CDR3: TGTGCCAGTAGTATCTCGACAGGGCCCCAGCATTTT. Translated: CASSISTGPQHF.

The rearrangement joins TRBV6-1 to TRBJ1-2, with D unresolved. The V end was cut by 2 bases, the J end by 4 bases, with 17 bases between. The CDR3 is made up of 16 amino acids. In germline, CDR1 is MNHNS, CDR2 SASEGT. This chain's CDR3 is CASSEQPHVVAYGYTF. As DNA, the CDR3 is TGTGCCAGCAGTGAACAACCCCACGTGGTGGCCTATGGCTACACCTTC.

This clone was detected only a few times. This chain uses TRBV4-1 with TRBJ1-6, with 10 positions matching TRBD1. V trimming: 1 base; J trimming: 8 bases; junction bases outside the gene matches: 2. This CDR3 has 15 amino acids. Looked up from germline, CDR1 is MGHRA and CDR2 is YSYEKL. The CDR3 region is CASSQAGQGDSPLHF. The CDR3 DNA is TGCGCCAGCAGCCAAGCCGGACAGGGGGATTCACCCCTCCACTTT.

The chain links TRBV4-1 to TRBJ2-2, with 9 bases identical to TRBD1. Germline-derived CDR1 and CDR2 are MGHRA and YSYEKL. V shed 0 bases and J 6 bases; nucleotides not matched to a gene: 11. The CDR3 covers 18 residues. The CDR3 bases are TGCGCCAGCAGCCAAGAAAGAGGTTCGGGACAGGGTCCCGGGGAGCTGTTTTTT. This codes for CASSQERGSGQGPGELFF.

The chain uses TRBV25-1 and TRBJ1-2; 7 nucleotides line up with TRBD1. V trimming: 5 bases; J trimming: 8 bases; junction bases outside the gene matches: 11. CDR1 and CDR2 (germline): MGHDK, SYGVNS. The CDR3 covers 14 residues. The CDR3 nucleotides are TGTGCCAGCAGTAGCTCTGACAGGGTTGGCGGCTACACCTTC. Translating it yields CASSSSDRVGGYTF.

This chain joins TRBV11-2 and TRBJ2-1; no firm D call. This CDR3 spans 12 amino acids. CDR1 and CDR2 (germline): SGHAT, FQNNGV. Deletions cut 2 bases from V and 7 bases from J, with 6 bases between. CDR3 protein: CASSLSRNEQFF. The DNA of the CDR3 is TGTGCCAGCAGCTTATCACGGAATGAGCAGTTCTTC.

This chain uses TRBV13 with TRBJ2-7, with D possibly being TRBD1 (5 bases). The CDR3 loop spans 14 amino acids. Trimming cost V 5 bases and J 3 bases, with 14 bases left between them. Germline lookup yields CDR1 PRHDT and CDR2 FYEKMQ (reference sequence). For the CDR3, the DNA is TGTGCCAGCAGCCCCTTGAGACAGTACTACGAGCAGTACTTC. It translates to CASSPLRQYYEQYF.

This chain links TRBV30 with TRBJ1-2; D is possibly TRBD1 (6 bases). This CDR3 has 14 residues. Trimming removed 1 base from V and 0 bases from J, with 9 bases in between. Germline CDR1 and CDR2: GTSNPN and SVGIG (reference sequence). The DNA of the CDR3 is TGTGCCTGGAGTGGATGGACAGCTAACTATGGCTACACCTTC. It is translated as CAWSGWTANYGYTF.

This clone was recorded a few times. V usage is TRBV9 and J usage is TRBJ1-3, with no clear D. Between the trimmed V and J ends, which lost 3 bases and 4 bases, there was a span of 14 bases. The CDR3 sequence is 15 residues long. Germline CDR1 and CDR2: SGDLS and YYNGEE. CDR3 DNA sequence: TGTGCCAGCAGCGAGGCCCCAGCGGCGGGAAACACCATATATTTT. It codes for CASSEAPAAGNTIYF. The full variable domain, its missing parts supplied by reference TRBV9 and TRBJ1-3, is DSGVTQTPKHLITATGQRVTLRCSPRSGDLSVYWYQQSLDQGLQFLIQYYNGEERAKGNILERFSAQQFPDLHSELNLSSLELGDSALYFCASSEAPAAGNTIYFGEGSWLTVV.

The J gene is TRBJ1-6, the V gene TRBV27; the D gene is possibly TRBD1 (6 bases). Trimming cost V 5 bases and J 7 bases, with 12 bases left between them. Germline V gives CDR1 MNHEY, CDR2 SMNVEV (reference sequence). The CDR3 is 14 amino acids. The CDR3 spells CASSPRGANSPLHF. Here the CDR3 DNA reads TGTGCCAGCAGTCCCCGGGGGGCAAATTCACCCCTCCACTTT.

This chain uses TRBV19 with TRBJ1-1, with 7 bases lining up with TRBD1. The V segment lost 5 bases and the J segment 4 bases; nucleotides outside the gene matches: 16. The CDR3 totals 17 residues. Germline V gene lookup returns CDR1 LNHDA and CDR2 SQIVND (reference sequence). The CDR3 protein is CASSSYRGAGGATEAFF. DNA for the CDR3: TGTGCCAGTAGTTCCTACAGGGGTGCCGGGGGGGCCACTGAAGCTTTCTTT.

CDR3: CANSGTNSEQFF. CDR3 coding DNA: TGTGCCAACTCAGGGACTAATAGTGAGCAGTTCTTC. The V call is TRBV10-3, the J call TRBJ2-1; 7 bases are shared with TRBD2. In germline, CDR1 is ENHRY, CDR2 SYGVKD. The ends lost 10 bases at V and 9 bases at J; junction bases unmatched: 9. This CDR3 spans 12 amino acids.

The chain uses TRBV18 and TRBJ2-3; possible D gene TRBD2, 6 bases. The CDR3 contains 14 residues. Germline loops: CDR1 KGHSH, CDR2 LQKENI. V lost 2 bases to trimming and J lost 3 bases, with 9 bases between them. The CDR3 region has the DNA TGTGCCAGCTCACCAGGGGCGGGAACAGATACGCAGTATTTT. The encoded protein is CASSPGAGTDTQYF. Complete variable domain (other parts from reference TRBV18 and TRBJ2-3): NAGVMQNPRHLVRRRGQEARLRCSPMKGHSHVYWYRQLPEEGLKFMVYLQKENIIDESGMPKERFSAEFPKEGPSILRIQQVVRGDSAAYFCASSPGAGTDTQYFGPGTRLTVL.

The V call is TRBV6-5, the J call TRBJ1-2; D remains unclear. Germline assignment: CDR1 MNHEY and CDR2 SVGAGI. The germline V and J ends were trimmed by 0 bases and 6 bases, with 14 bases remaining between them. The CDR3 has 15 residues. The CDR3 loop is CASSYSAVPRNGYTF. CDR3 in DNA: TGTGCCAGCAGTTACTCAGCCGTTCCCCGTAATGGCTACACCTTC.

The chain links TRBV2 to TRBJ2-2; TRBD2 matches at 7 bases. Germline CDR1 and CDR2: SNHLY and FYNNEI. The CDR3 contains 13 residues. Germline trimming cut 8 bases from V and 3 bases from J; bases unmatched to any gene: 3. CDR3 region: CASGGVHTGELFF. As DNA, the CDR3 is TGTGCCAGCGGGGGGGTCCACACCGGGGAGCTGTTTTTT.

The gene calls are TRBV27 and TRBJ2-1; no clear D. CDR3 size: 11 residues. The germline CDR1 and CDR2 sequences are MNHEY and SMNVEV (reference sequence). The V end lost 7 bases, the J end lost 7 bases, and 8 bases lay between the germline ends. The CDR3 is CASTLRNEQFF. CDR3 in DNA: TGTGCCAGCACCTTGAGGAATGAGCAGTTCTTC.

V is TRBV9 and J is TRBJ2-3; D ambiguous. V was clipped by 3 bases and J by 4 bases, with 9 bases between them. CDR1 is SGDLS, CDR2 YYNGEE, per germline. The CDR3 loop spans 13 amino acids. The CDR3 is CASSAIGADTQYF. For the CDR3, the DNA is TGTGCCAGCAGCGCAATCGGAGCAGATACGCAGTATTTT. Using reference TRBV9 and TRBJ2-3 for the parts outside the CDR3, the full variable domain is DSGVTQTPKHLITATGQRVTLRCSPRSGDLSVYWYQQSLDQGLQFLIQYYNGEERAKGNILERFSAQQFPDLHSELNLSSLELGDSALYFCASSAIGADTQYFGPGTRLTVL.

CDR3 DNA: TGTGCCATCAGGGCTAGCGGGGGGGCCGAGACCCAGTACTTC. Its translation: CAIRASGGAETQYF. This chain links TRBV10-3 with TRBJ2-5; the match to TRBD2 covers 12 bases. V shed 6 bases, J shed 5 bases, and the junction held 4 bases outside the gene matches. Germline-derived CDR1 and CDR2 are ENHRY and SYGVKD. The CDR3 runs to 14 residues.

This clone was counted once. The V gene is TRBV4-1, the J gene TRBJ2-7; D is uncertain. Trimming shortened V by 0 bases and J by 2 bases, and 11 bases separated the two germline ends. Germline CDR1 MGHRA, CDR2 YSYEKL. There are 15 residues in the CDR3. CDR3 DNA: TGCGCCAGCAGCCAAGATGGATGGGCCGCCTACGAGCAGTACTTC. It encodes CASSQDGWAAYEQYF.

This clone was observed a single time. This sequence joins TRBV19 and TRBJ2-7, with D possibly TRBD2 on 5 matching bases. CDR1 and CDR2 from the germline V gene are LNHDA and SQIVND (reference sequence). CDR3 size: 13 residues. V was shortened by 6 bases and J by 2 bases, with 11 bases between the two germline ends. In DNA, the CDR3 is TGTGCCAGTAGCCGGGGTAGGACCTACGAGCAGTACTTC. This codes for CASSRGRTYEQYF.

This chain links TRBV30 with TRBJ2-1; 10 bases map to TRBD2. The ends lost 0 bases at V and 6 bases at J; junction bases unmatched: 8. Germline assignment: CDR1 GTSNPN and CDR2 SVGIG (reference sequence). This CDR3 has 16 amino acids. CDR3 sequence: CAWSVRTSGWANEQFF. Here the CDR3 DNA reads TGTGCCTGGAGTGTACGGACTAGCGGATGGGCCAATGAGCAGTTCTTC. The complete variable domain, with remaining parts taken from reference TRBV30 and TRBJ2-1, reads SQTIHQWPATLVQPVGSPLSLECTVEGTSNPNLYWYRQAAGRGLQLLFYSVGIGQISSEVPQNLSASRPQDRQFILSSKKLLLSDSGFYLCAWSVRTSGWANEQFFGPGTRLTVL.

This clone was observed a single time. The chain links TRBV19 to TRBJ1-2; a weak D match, TRBD1 (5 bases). The CDR3 spans 13 residues. Trimming shortened V by 6 bases and J by 6 bases, and 14 bases separated the two germline ends. Per the germline V gene, CDR1 is LNHDA and CDR2 is SQIVND (reference sequence). The DNA of the CDR3 is TGTGCCAGTAGGGAACAGGAATCTCATGGCTACACCTTC. It is translated as CASREQESHGYTF.

The gene calls are TRBV6-1 and TRBJ1-5, with D unclear. Looked up from germline, CDR1 is MNHNS and CDR2 is SASEGT. The CDR3 spans 17 residues. The V and J ends lost 4 bases and 0 bases respectively, with 16 bases between them. This CDR3 is CASSATLEPYSNQPQHF. CDR3 in DNA: TGTGCCAGCAGTGCCACCTTGGAGCCTTATAGCAATCAGCCCCAGCATTTT.

The chain has TRBV19 and TRBJ2-7, with 13 bases fitting TRBD2. The germline V gene encodes CDR1 LNHDA and CDR2 SQIVND (reference sequence). The V segment lost 6 bases and the J segment 10 bases; nucleotides outside the gene matches: 9. The CDR3 consists of 14 residues. The DNA for the CDR3 is TGTGCCAGTAGGACTACTAGCGGGGGGGCCGACCAGTACTTC. It specifies CASRTTSGGADQYF.

This clone was seen a few times. This rearrangement joins TRBV4-2 to TRBJ2-3; 8 bases line up with TRBD2. The CDR3 runs 16 residues. The V gene's germline CDR1 is LGHNA and CDR2 YNFKEQ. V trimming: 1 base; J trimming: 1 base; junction bases outside the gene matches: 4. The CDR3 nucleotides read TGTGCCAGCAGCCAAGCGGGTAGCGGGGGCACAGATACGCAGTATTTT. Protein product: CASSQAGSGGTDTQYF.

This chain links TRBV2 with TRBJ2-3, with 9 bases aligning to TRBD2. The length of the CDR3 is 14 residues. V was clipped by 7 bases and J by 5 bases; unmatched bases: 7. The germline V gene has CDR1 SNHLY and CDR2 FYNNEI. The CDR3, as DNA: TGTGCCAGCACGCGCGGGGGGGGAGAAGATACGCAGTATTTT. Its protein is CASTRGGGEDTQYF.

The chain combines TRBV19 with TRBJ2-1, with TRBD2 identical over 10 bases. Looked up from germline, CDR1 is LNHDA and CDR2 is SQIVND (reference sequence). Losses at the gene ends were 0 bases for V and 6 bases for J; bases not matched to a gene: 8. The length of the CDR3 is 17 residues. CDR3 loop: CASSIDLGLAATNEQFF. The CDR3 DNA sequence: TGTGCCAGTAGTATAGATCTCGGACTAGCGGCTACCAATGAGCAGTTCTTC. Based on the CDR3 plus reference TRBV19 and TRBJ2-1, the full variable domain is DGGITQSPKYLFRKEGQNVTLSCEQNLNHDAMYWYRQDPGQGLRLIYYSQIVNDFQKGDIAEGYSVSREKKESFPLTVTSAQKNPTAFYLCASSIDLGLAATNEQFFGPGTRLTVL.

The chain combines TRBV10-2 with TRBJ2-7; D is perhaps TRBD2 (5 bases). V dropped 5 bases and J dropped 7 bases, with 18 bases sitting between them. CDR1 WSHSY and CDR2 SAAADI come from the germline V gene. CDR3 length: 14 amino acids. CDR3 sequence (DNA): TGCGCCAGCAGTCCACCAACGGGAAGTCGGGAGCAGTACTTC. Translated: CASSPPTGSREQYF.

Notes on this clone: Other DNA sequences within the sample encode an identical CDR3. This rearrangement joins TRBV2 to TRBJ2-5; the match to TRBD1 covers 10 bases. Germline V gene lookup returns CDR1 SNHLY and CDR2 FYNNEI. V dropped 5 bases and J dropped 5; count of bases not matched to a gene: 5. This CDR3 has 14 residues. The CDR3 nucleotides read TGTGCCAGCAGTCGGGACAGGGGAGAGGAGACCCAGTACTTC. It is translated as CASSRDRGEETQYF. Filled out from reference TRBV2 and TRBJ2-5, the complete variable domain reads EPEVTQTPSHQVTQMGQEVILRCVPISNHLYFYWYRQILGQKVEFLVSFYNNEISEKSEIFDDQFSVERPDGSNFTLKIRSTKLEDSAMYFCASSRDRGEETQYFGPGTRLLVL.

The chain employs TRBV7-9 and TRBJ1-2, with D uncertain. The CDR3 is 12 residues long. Trimming removed 5 bases from V and 8 bases from J, with 12 bases in between. Germline CDR1 reads SEHNR; CDR2 reads FQNEAQ (reference sequence). As DNA, the CDR3 is TGTGCCAGCAGCGGCGGCGATGGAGGCTACACCTTC. Translation: CASSGGDGGYTF.